The 22 T cell receptor beta chains below come from one sample, sequenced in a study of T cells in Graves' hyperthyroidism and ophthalmopathy. It was RNA transcripts that yielded the amplified TCR beta CDR3 regions. Researchers ran a first-round RT-PCR on the TCR CDR3 using the HTBI primer set. One entry per CDR3 protein, called by TCRdb with MiXCR from the multiplex PCR reads. The table records nearly 750,000 distinct CDR3 sequences, under 45% of them present only once. The specimen was blood. The receptors derive from a woman in her thirties or forties with Graves' hyperthyroidism.

The chain uses TRBV7-9 and TRBJ2-3; D is unresolved. Germline V lookup: CDR1 SEHNR, CDR2 FQNEAQ (reference sequence). The CDR3 extends over 14 amino acids. V shed 4 bases and J shed 2 bases, with 10 bases lying between them. In DNA, the CDR3 is TGTGCCAGCAGCTCCTTGGCAACCACAGATACGCAGTATTTT. This codes for CASSSLATTDTQYF.

The table lists this clonotype with a few counts. The chain couples TRBV6-5 to TRBJ2-7, with no clear D. The V end was cut by 4 bases, the J end by 5 bases, with 9 bases between. CDR1 and CDR2 from the germline V gene are MNHEY and SVGAGI. CDR3 size: 12 residues. The CDR3 coding sequence is TGTGCCAGCAGTTTCAGTCTCCACGAGCAGTACTTC. Translating it yields CASSFSLHEQYF.

This clonotype was seen more than once but under ten times. The CDR3 loop reads CASSEGVGGDTIYF. CDR3 bases: TGTGCCAGCAGTGAGGGGGTGGGGGGGGACACCATATATTTT. J is TRBJ1-3 and V is TRBV6-1, with a weak D call TRBD1 (5 bases). The CDR3 length is 14 residues. Trimming removed 3 bases from V and 8 bases from J, with 14 bases in between. Germline V lookup: CDR1 MNHNS, CDR2 SASEGT.

Here the CDR3 reads CASRGQGQNSPLHF. For the CDR3, the DNA is TGTGCCAGCAGGGGACAGGGACAAAATTCACCCCTCCACTTT. The rearrangement joins TRBV25-1 to TRBJ1-6, with 9 bases that match TRBD1. Per the germline V gene, CDR1 is MGHDK and CDR2 is SYGVNS. The CDR3 sequence is 14 residues long. Losses at the gene ends were 6 bases for V and 7 bases for J; bases not matched to a gene: 4.

For this clonotype: Being one base from a much bigger clone, this may be a read error. This rearrangement joins TRBV20-1 to TRBJ2-5; the D gene could be TRBD1 or TRBD2 (5 bases each). Per germline, CDR1 DFQATT and CDR2 SNEGSKA (reference sequence). Trimming pared 5 bases from V and 1 base from J, leaving 14 bases between. The CDR3 consists of 14 residues. CDR3 protein: CSAPWGRSQETQYF. The CDR3 bases are TGCAGTGCTCCTTGGGGACGGTCCCAAGAGACCCAGTACTTC.

V usage is TRBV15 and J usage is TRBJ2-7, with a possible D match to TRBD1 (6 bases). This CDR3 has 13 residues. V was trimmed by 7 bases and J by 3 bases, leaving 13 bases between them. Germline CDR1 is LNHNV and CDR2 is YYDKDF (reference sequence). CDR3 region: CATTKTGNYEQYF. CDR3 bases: TGTGCCACCACGAAGACAGGCAACTACGAGCAGTACTTC.

This clonotype was counted many times. The genes are TRBV12-3 or TRBV12-4 and TRBJ1-1; D is ambiguous. CDR3 length: 12 amino acids. Trimming left V 2 bases short and J 6 bases short, with 7 bases between. CDR3 in DNA: TGTGCCAGCAGTTTATGGGGAGCTGAAGCTTTCTTT. Protein sequence: CASSLWGAEAFF.

This chain joins TRBV7-9 and TRBJ2-6; no reliable D call. The germline V gene encodes CDR1 SEHNR and CDR2 FQNEAQ (reference sequence). The CDR3 loop spans 19 amino acids. V shed 2 bases and J shed 0 bases, with 17 bases lying between them. CDR3: CASSLPSFKAPSGANVLTF. The CDR3 DNA follows: TGTGCCAGCAGCTTACCGTCTTTTAAGGCCCCCTCTGGGGCCAACGTCCTGACTTTC.

The table lists this clonotype with many counts. V is TRBV7-9 and J is TRBJ1-1, with D possibly TRBD1 on 5 matching bases. Trimming shortened V by 5 bases and J by 1 base, and 11 bases separated the two germline ends. The CDR3 runs to 14 residues. The germline V gene has CDR1 SEHNR and CDR2 FQNEAQ (reference sequence). CDR3 nucleotide sequence: TGTGCCAGCAGCCCGACGACAGCGAACACTGAAGCTTTCTTT. Translating it yields CASSPTTANTEAFF.

Only a few counts were recorded for this clonotype. The V and J genes are TRBV2 and TRBJ2-7; TRBD1 aligns across 7 bases. V was clipped by 5 bases and J by 2 bases; unmatched bases: 6. The length of the CDR3 is 14 residues. Germline values: CDR1 SNHLY, CDR2 FYNNEI. CDR3 amino acids: CASSTDRITYEQYF. The CDR3 coding sequence is TGTGCCAGCAGTACGGACAGGATAACCTACGAGCAGTACTTC.

The V and J genes are TRBV6-5 and TRBJ2-2; a weak D match, TRBD1 (6 bases). Germline loops: CDR1 MNHEY, CDR2 SVGAGI. V lost 7 bases, J lost 4 bases, and 10 bases lay in between. The CDR3 spans 13 residues. This CDR3 is CASNLQGTGELFF. CDR3 bases: TGTGCCAGCAATTTACAGGGCACCGGGGAGCTGTTTTTT.

On this clonotype: Possible read error: a much larger clone is one base away. The chain recombines TRBV19 with TRBJ1-1; no definite D call. V lost 10 bases to trimming and J lost 1 base, with 10 bases between them. Germline V gives CDR1 LNHDA, CDR2 SQIVND (reference sequence). This CDR3 has 12 residues. DNA for the CDR3: TGTGCCACTGCCTTACCGAACACTGAAGCTTTCTTT. This gives the protein CATALPNTEAFF.

This clonotype showed up just a few times. The chain couples TRBV10-2 to TRBJ1-1; D gene unclear. The CDR3 covers 15 residues. Germline values: CDR1 WSHSY, CDR2 SAAADI. The V gene lost 6 bases and the J gene lost 1 base, with 15 bases spanning the gap. The CDR3 reads CASSQEGSRNTEAFF. The CDR3 DNA reads TGCGCCAGCAGCCAAGAGGGCAGTCGGAACACTGAAGCTTTCTTT.

This clonotype has just one count. Given a much more abundant clone one base away, this may be a read error. For the CDR3, the DNA is TGTGCCTGCAGTTCGACAGGGTCTGGCTACACCTTC. This encodes CACSSTGSGYTF. The rearrangement joins TRBV10-3 to TRBJ1-2; TRBD1 matches 7 bases. V was clipped by 11 bases and J by 7 bases; unmatched bases: 10. CDR1 and CDR2 from the germline V gene are ENHRY and SYGVKD. The CDR3 sequence is 12 residues long.

The chain employs TRBV2 and TRBJ1-2, with TRBD1 matching over 8 bases. Germline V gives CDR1 SNHLY, CDR2 FYNNEI. The trim removed 8 bases at V and 8 bases at J, leaving 10 bases unmatched. CDR3 length: 13 amino acids. CDR3 amino acids: CASSSGGERGYTF. In nucleotides, the CDR3 is TGTGCCAGCTCGTCAGGGGGCGAACGAGGCTACACCTTC.

The chain employs TRBV6-2 or TRBV6-3 and TRBJ1-5, with D hard to call. The CDR3 spans 13 residues. Trimming pared 2 bases from V and 7 bases from J, leaving 9 bases between. CDR1 is MNHEY, CDR2 SVGEGT, per germline. The CDR3 is CASSYSEYQPQHF. CDR3 DNA sequence: TGTGCCAGCAGTTACAGTGAATACCAGCCCCAGCATTTT.

A few counts support this clonotype. The chain employs TRBV11-2 and TRBJ2-7, with 7 bases lining up with TRBD1. From germline, CDR1 is SGHAT and CDR2 FQNNGV. This CDR3 contains 16 residues. With 3 bases clipped from V and 3 bases from J, the junction kept 11 bases outside the gene matches. The CDR3 loop reads CASSFGLGQTYYEQYF. The CDR3 nucleotides read TGTGCCAGCAGCTTCGGCCTGGGACAGACATACTACGAGCAGTACTTC.

In this sample, this clonotype turned up many times. The rearrangement links TRBV19 to TRBJ2-7; TRBD2 agrees at 13 bases. Germline assignment: CDR1 LNHDA and CDR2 SQIVND (reference sequence). Germline trimming cut 6 bases from V and 4 bases from J; bases unmatched to any gene: 6. The CDR3 spans 15 residues. As DNA, the CDR3 is TGTGCCAGTAGCACGGGACTAGCGGGACGGTACGAGCAGTACTTC. It specifies CASSTGLAGRYEQYF.

Only a few counts were recorded for this clonotype. The gene calls are TRBV12-5 and TRBJ1-1, with D unresolved. V lost 2 bases to trimming and J lost 8 bases, with 6 bases between them. The CDR3 sequence is 11 residues long. CDR1 is LGHNT and CDR2 is FRNRAP in the germline V gene. The CDR3 nucleotides read TGTGCTAGTGGTTTGACTGCAGAAGCTTTCTTT. Translated, it gives CASGLTAEAFF.

This clonotype has a handful of counts. J is TRBJ1-1 and V is TRBV4-3; 9 positions match TRBD1. The CDR3 loop spans 15 amino acids. The ends lost 3 bases at V and 11 bases at J; junction bases unmatched: 13. The germline gives CDR1 LGHNA, CDR2 YSLEER. In nucleotides, the CDR3 is TGCGCCAGCAGCCATCAGTCCGGGACAGGGAAGGGGGCTTTCTTT. Translating it yields CASSHQSGTGKGAFF.

Of note for this clonotype: This may be a read error: a much more frequent sequence differs by one nucleotide. This chain joins TRBV10-3 and TRBJ1-5; 10 nucleotides line up with TRBD1. The germline gives CDR1 ENHRY, CDR2 SYGVKD. This CDR3 is built from 13 residues. The CDR3 nucleotides are TGTTCCATGGGACAGGGGCGGCTTGCGCCCCAGCATTTT. Translating it yields CSMGQGRLAPQHF.

V gene TRBV29-1 combines with J gene TRBJ1-2, with 8 positions matching TRBD1. Germline V gene data show CDR1 as SQVTM and CDR2 as ANQGSEA. CDR3 size: 12 residues. V trimming: 7 bases; J trimming: 7 bases; junction bases outside the gene matches: 8. The CDR3 sequence: CSGWGQGAGYTF. CDR3 coding DNA: TGCAGCGGCTGGGGGCAGGGGGCTGGCTACACCTTC.